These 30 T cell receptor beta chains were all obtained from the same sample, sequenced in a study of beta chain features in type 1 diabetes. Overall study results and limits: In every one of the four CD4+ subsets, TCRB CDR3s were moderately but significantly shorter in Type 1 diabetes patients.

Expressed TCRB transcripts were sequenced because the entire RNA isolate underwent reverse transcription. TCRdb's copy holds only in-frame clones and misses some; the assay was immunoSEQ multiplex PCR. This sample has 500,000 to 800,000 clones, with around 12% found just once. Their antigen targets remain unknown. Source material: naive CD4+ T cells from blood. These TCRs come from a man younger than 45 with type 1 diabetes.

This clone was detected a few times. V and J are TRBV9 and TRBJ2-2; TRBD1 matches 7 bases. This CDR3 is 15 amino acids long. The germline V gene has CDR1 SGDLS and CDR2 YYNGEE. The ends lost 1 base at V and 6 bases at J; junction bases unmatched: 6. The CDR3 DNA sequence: TGTGCCAGCAGCGTAAGACAGGGTGGCTCCGGGGAGCTGTTTTTT. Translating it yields CASSVRQGGSGELFF.

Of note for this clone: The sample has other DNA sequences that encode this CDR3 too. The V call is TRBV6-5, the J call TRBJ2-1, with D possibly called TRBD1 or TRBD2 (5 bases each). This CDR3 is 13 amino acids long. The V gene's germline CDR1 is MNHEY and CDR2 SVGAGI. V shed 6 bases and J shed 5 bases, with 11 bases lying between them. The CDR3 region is CASSSGTNNEQFF. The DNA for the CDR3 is TGTGCCAGCAGCTCCGGGACGAACAATGAGCAGTTCTTC.

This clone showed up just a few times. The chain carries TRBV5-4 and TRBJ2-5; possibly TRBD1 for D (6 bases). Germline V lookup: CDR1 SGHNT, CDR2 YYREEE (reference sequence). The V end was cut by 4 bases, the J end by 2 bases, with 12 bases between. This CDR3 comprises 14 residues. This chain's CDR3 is CASSPGQRQETQYF. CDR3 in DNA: TGTGCCAGCAGCCCCGGACAGCGGCAAGAGACCCAGTACTTC.

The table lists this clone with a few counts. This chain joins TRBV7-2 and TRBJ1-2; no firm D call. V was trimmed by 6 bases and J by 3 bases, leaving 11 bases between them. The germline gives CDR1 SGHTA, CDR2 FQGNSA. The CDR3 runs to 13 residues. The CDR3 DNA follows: TGTGCCAGCAGTCGAACAGCTGACTATGGCTACACCTTC. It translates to CASSRTADYGYTF.

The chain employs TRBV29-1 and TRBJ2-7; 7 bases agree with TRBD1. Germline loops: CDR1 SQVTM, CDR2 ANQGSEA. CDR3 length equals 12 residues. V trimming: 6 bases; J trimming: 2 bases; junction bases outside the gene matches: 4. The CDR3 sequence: CSVLTGAYEQYF. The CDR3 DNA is TGCAGCGTCCTTACAGGGGCCTACGAGCAGTACTTC.

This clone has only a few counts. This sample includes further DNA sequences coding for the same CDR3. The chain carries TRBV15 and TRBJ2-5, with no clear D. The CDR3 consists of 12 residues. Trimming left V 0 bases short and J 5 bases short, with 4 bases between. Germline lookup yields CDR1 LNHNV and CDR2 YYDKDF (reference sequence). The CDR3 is CATSRDKETQYF. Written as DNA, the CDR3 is TGTGCCACCAGCAGAGATAAGGAGACCCAGTACTTC.

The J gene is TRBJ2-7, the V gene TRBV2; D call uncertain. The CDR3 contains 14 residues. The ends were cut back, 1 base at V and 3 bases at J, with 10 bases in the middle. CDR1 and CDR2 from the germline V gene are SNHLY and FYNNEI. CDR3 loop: CASSEEVIGYEQYF. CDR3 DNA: TGTGCCAGCAGTGAAGAGGTTATTGGCTACGAGCAGTACTTC. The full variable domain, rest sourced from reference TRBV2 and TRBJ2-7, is EPEVTQTPSHQVTQMGQEVILRCVPISNHLYFYWYRQILGQKVEFLVSFYNNEISEKSEIFDDQFSVERPDGSNFTLKIRSTKLEDSAMYFCASSEEVIGYEQYFGPGTRLTVT.

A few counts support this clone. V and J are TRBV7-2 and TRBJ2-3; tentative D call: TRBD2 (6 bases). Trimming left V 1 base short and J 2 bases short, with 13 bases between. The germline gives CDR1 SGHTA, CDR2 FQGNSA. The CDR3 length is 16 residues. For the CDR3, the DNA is TGTGCCAGCAGCTTAGTTGCTAGCGCCTACACAGATACGCAGTATTTT. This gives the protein CASSLVASAYTDTQYF.

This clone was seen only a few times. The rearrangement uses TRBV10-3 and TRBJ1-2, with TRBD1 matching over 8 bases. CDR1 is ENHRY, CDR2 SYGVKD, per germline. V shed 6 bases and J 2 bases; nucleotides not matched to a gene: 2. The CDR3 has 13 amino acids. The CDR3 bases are TGTGCCATCAGGCAGGGGGCGAACTATGGCTACACCTTC. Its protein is CAIRQGANYGYTF.

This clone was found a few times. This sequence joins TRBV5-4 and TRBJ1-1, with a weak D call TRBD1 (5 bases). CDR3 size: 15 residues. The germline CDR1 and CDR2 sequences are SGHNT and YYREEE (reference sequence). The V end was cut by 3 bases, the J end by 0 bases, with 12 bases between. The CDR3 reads CASSSPDSLNTEAFF. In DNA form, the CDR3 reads TGTGCCAGCAGCTCTCCCGACAGTTTGAACACTGAAGCTTTCTTT.

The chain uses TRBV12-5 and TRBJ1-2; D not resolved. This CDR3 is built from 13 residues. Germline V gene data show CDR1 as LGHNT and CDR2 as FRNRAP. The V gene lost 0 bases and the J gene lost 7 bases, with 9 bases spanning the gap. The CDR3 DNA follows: TGTGCTAGTGGTTTGGTACCCTGGGCTGGCTACACCTTC. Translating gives CASGLVPWAGYTF. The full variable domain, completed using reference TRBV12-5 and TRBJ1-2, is DARVTQTPRHKVTEMGQEVTMRCQPILGHNTVFWYRQTMMQGLELLAYFRNRAPLDDSGMPKDRFSAEMPDATLATLKIQPSEPRDSAVYFCASGLVPWAGYTFGSGTRLTVV.

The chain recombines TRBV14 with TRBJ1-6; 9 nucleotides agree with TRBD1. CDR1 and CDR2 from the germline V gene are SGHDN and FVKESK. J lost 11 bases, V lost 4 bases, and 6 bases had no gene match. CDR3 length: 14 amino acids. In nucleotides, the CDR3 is TGTGCCAGCAGCCCTCGGACAGGGGAGGCACCCCTCCACTTT. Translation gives CASSPRTGEAPLHF.

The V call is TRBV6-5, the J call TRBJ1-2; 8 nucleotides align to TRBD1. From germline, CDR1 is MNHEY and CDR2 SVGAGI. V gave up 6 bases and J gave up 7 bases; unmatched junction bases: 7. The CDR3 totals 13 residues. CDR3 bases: TGTGCCAGCAGACCTACAGGGGGGATTGGCTACACCTTC. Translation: CASRPTGGIGYTF.

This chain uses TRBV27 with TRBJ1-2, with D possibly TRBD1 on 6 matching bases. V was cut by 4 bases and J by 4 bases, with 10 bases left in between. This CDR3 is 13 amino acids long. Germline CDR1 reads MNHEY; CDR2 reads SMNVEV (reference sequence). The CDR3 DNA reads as TGTGCCAGCAGTTCTATAGGGGGCTATGGCTACACCTTC. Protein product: CASSSIGGYGYTF.

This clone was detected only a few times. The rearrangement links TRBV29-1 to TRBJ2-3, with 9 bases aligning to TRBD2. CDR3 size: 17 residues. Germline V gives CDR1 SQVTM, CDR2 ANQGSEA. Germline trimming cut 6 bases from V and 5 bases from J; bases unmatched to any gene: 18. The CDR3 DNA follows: TGCAGCGTCGGGACTTTAGCGGGGGCGTCTCGGGGAGATACGCAGTATTTT. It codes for CSVGTLAGASRGDTQYF.

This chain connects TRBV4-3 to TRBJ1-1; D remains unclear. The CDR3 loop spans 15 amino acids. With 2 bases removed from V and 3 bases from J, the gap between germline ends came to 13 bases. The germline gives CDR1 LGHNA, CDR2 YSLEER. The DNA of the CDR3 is TGCGCCAGCAGCCAACTGCTCGAGGGAGACACTGAAGCTTTCTTT. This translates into CASSQLLEGDTEAFF.

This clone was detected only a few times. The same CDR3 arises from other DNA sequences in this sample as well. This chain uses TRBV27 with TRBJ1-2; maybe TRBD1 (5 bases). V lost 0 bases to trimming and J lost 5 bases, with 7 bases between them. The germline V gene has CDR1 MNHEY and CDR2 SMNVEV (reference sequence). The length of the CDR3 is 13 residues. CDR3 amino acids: CASSLSGGYGYTF. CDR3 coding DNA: TGTGCCAGCAGTTTATCCGGGGGATATGGCTACACCTTC.

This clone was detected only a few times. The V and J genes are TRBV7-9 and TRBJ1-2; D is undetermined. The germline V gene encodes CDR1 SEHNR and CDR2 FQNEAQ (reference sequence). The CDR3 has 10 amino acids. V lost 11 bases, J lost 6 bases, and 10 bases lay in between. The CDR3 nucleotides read TGTGCCGGACTCGGGGATGGCTACACCTTC. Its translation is CAGLGDGYTF.

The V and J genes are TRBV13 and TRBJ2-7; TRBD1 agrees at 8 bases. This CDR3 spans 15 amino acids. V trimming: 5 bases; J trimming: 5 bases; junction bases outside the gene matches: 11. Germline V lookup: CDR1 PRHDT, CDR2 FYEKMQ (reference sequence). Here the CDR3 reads CASSPGQEGWNEQYF. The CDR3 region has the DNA TGTGCCAGCAGCCCGGGACAGGAAGGCTGGAACGAGCAGTACTTC.

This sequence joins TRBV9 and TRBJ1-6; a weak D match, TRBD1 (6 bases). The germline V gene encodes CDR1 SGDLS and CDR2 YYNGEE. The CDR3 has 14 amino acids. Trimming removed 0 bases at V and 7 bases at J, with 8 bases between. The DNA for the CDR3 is TGTGCCAGCAGCGTAGGACAGGAGAATTCACCCCTCCACTTT. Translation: CASSVGQENSPLHF. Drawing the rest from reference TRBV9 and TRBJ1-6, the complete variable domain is DSGVTQTPKHLITATGQRVTLRCSPRSGDLSVYWYQQSLDQGLQFLIQYYNGEERAKGNILERFSAQQFPDLHSELNLSSLELGDSALYFCASSVGQENSPLHFGNGTRLTVT.

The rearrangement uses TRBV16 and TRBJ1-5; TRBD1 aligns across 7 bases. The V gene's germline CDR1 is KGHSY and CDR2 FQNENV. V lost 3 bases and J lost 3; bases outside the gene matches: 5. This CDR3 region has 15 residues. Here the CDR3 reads CASSQSGQLNQPQHF. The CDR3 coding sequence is TGTGCCAGCAGCCAGTCGGGACAGCTCAATCAGCCCCAGCATTTT.

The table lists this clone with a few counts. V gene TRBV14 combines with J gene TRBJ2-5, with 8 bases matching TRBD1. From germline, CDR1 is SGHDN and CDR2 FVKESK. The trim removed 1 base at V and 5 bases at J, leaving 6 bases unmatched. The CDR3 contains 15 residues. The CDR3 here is CASSQGGQDWETQYF. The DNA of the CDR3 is TGTGCCAGCAGCCAAGGGGGACAGGACTGGGAGACCCAGTACTTC.

The CDR3 sequence is CASSQVGRGGGNSPLHF. The CDR3 nucleotides read TGTGCCAGCAGCCAAGTTGGAAGGGGTGGAGGGAATTCACCCCTCCACTTT. The gene calls are TRBV4-2 and TRBJ1-6; D is possibly TRBD1 (5 bases). This CDR3 contains 17 residues. Per the germline V gene, CDR1 is LGHNA and CDR2 is YNFKEQ. V was cut by 1 base and J by 7 bases, with 17 bases left in between.

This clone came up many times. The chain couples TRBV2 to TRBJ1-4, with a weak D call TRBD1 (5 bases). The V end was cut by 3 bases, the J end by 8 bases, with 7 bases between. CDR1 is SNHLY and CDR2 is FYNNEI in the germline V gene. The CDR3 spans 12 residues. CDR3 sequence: CASSDREEKLFF. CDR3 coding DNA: TGTGCCAGCAGTGACAGGGAGGAAAAACTGTTTTTT. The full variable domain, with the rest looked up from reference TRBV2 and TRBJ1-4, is EPEVTQTPSHQVTQMGQEVILRCVPISNHLYFYWYRQILGQKVEFLVSFYNNEISEKSEIFDDQFSVERPDGSNFTLKIRSTKLEDSAMYFCASSDREEKLFFGSGTQLSVL.

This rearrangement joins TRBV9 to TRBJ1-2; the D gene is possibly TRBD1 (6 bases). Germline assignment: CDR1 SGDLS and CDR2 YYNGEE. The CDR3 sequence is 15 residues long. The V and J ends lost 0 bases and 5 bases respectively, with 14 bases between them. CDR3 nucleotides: TGTGCCAGCAGCGTAGAAGGGGGTTATACTTATGGCTACACCTTC. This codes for CASSVEGGYTYGYTF.

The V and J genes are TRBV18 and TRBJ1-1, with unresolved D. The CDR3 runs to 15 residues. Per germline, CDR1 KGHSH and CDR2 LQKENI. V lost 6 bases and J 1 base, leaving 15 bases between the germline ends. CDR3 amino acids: CASSQNEVGNTEAFF. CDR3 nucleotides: TGTGCCAGCTCGCAGAATGAGGTTGGGAACACTGAAGCTTTCTTT.

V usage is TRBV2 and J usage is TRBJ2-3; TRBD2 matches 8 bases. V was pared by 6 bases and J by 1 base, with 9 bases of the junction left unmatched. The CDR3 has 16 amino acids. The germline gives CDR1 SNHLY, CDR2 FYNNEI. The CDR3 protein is CASSAPSGRGTDTQYF. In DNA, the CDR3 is TGTGCCAGCAGCGCTCCTAGCGGGCGCGGCACAGATACGCAGTATTTT.

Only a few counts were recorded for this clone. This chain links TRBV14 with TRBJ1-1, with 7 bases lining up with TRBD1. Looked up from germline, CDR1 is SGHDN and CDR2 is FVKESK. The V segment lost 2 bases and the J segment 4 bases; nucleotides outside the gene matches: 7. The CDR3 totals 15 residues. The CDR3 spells CASSQLGSGGTEAFF. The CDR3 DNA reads TGTGCCAGCAGCCAACTCGGTTCAGGGGGCACTGAAGCTTTCTTT.

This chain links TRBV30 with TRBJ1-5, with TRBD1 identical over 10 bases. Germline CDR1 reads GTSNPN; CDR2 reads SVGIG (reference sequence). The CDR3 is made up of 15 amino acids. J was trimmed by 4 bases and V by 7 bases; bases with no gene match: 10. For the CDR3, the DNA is TGTGCCTCCACAACTCCGGGACAGGGGAATCAGCCCCAGCATTTT. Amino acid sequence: CASTTPGQGNQPQHF.

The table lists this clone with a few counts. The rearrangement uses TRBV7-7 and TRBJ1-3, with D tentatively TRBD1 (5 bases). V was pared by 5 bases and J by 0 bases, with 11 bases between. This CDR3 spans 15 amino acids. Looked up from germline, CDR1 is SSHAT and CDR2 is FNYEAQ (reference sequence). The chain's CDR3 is CASSADSHSGNTIYF. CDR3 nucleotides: TGTGCCAGCAGCGCTGACAGCCACTCTGGAAACACCATATATTTT.